Each of the 25 T cell receptor beta chains below was sequenced from the same sample in a study of CD8 T cells in Susac syndrome. Reverse transcription of about 0.5 to 1 ug RNA used random hexamers. TCRdb re-derived calls from the immunoSEQ multiplex PCR reads in MiXCR, one entry per CDR3 protein. The sample comprises around 190,000 distinct CDR3 sequences, under 95% of which are singletons, and around 0.1% rests with the top ten. The sequenced sample consisted of CD4+ T cells from PBMCs. The receptors derive from a human donor in good health.

V and J are TRBV10-3 and TRBJ1-5; 8 bases agree with TRBD1. The V gene's germline CDR1 is ENHRY and CDR2 SYGVKD. The CDR3 totals 14 residues. V shed 2 bases, J shed 4 bases, and the junction held 1 base outside the gene matches. CDR3 protein: CAISERTGNQPQHF. DNA of the CDR3: TGTGCCATCAGTGAGCGGACAGGGAATCAGCCCCAGCATTTT.

The chain uses TRBV20-1 and TRBJ2-7; 10 nucleotides align to TRBD1. The germline V gene has CDR1 DFQATT and CDR2 SNEGSKA (reference sequence). V trimming: 5 bases; J trimming: 5 bases; junction bases outside the gene matches: 9. The CDR3 is made up of 14 amino acids. CDR3 loop: CSARDWTGGNEQYF. Here the CDR3 DNA reads TGCAGTGCTCGGGATTGGACAGGGGGAAACGAGCAGTACTTC.

The V gene is TRBV3-1, the J gene TRBJ2-1, with D tentatively TRBD1 (5 bases). CDR3 size: 18 residues. Deletions cut 4 bases from V and 6 bases from J, with 25 bases between. Germline V gene sequence: CDR1 LGHDT, CDR2 YNNKEL (reference sequence). The CDR3 loop reads CASSRLQTRVVGRNEQFF. The CDR3 coding sequence is TGTGCCAGCAGCCGCTTACAAACCAGGGTTGTGGGCCGCAATGAGCAGTTCTTC.

The V and J genes are TRBV7-2 and TRBJ2-2; no clear D. CDR3 size: 16 residues. Trimming removed 2 bases at V and 3 bases at J, with 13 bases between. Germline values: CDR1 SGHTA, CDR2 FQGNSA. For the CDR3, the DNA is TGTGCCAGCAGCTTACCGAATGGCGTGTACACCGGGGAGCTGTTTTTT. It encodes CASSLPNGVYTGELFF.

J is TRBJ1-6 and V is TRBV7-9; 8 nucleotides match TRBD1. The length of the CDR3 is 16 residues. Germline V gene sequence: CDR1 SEHNR, CDR2 FQNEAQ (reference sequence). With V trimmed by 1 base and J by 8 bases, 7 bases remained unmatched. The CDR3 is CASSLGQGAPDSPLHF. CDR3 DNA sequence: TGTGCCAGCAGCTTAGGGCAGGGGGCCCCCGATTCACCCCTCCACTTT.

This chain joins TRBV6-2 or TRBV6-3 and TRBJ1-2; D unresolved. This CDR3 contains 14 residues. Trimming took 2 bases from V and 7 from J, leaving 14 bases between them. The germline gives CDR1 MNHEY, CDR2 SVGEGT. The CDR3 is CASSYVDGSSGYTF. CDR3 in DNA: TGTGCCAGCAGTTACGTGGACGGTTCAAGTGGCTACACCTTC.

The V gene is TRBV3-1, the J gene TRBJ1-2, with 8 bases matching TRBD1. The germline V gene has CDR1 LGHDT and CDR2 YNNKEL (reference sequence). The CDR3 extends over 16 amino acids. J lost 7 bases, V lost 0 bases, and 10 bases had no gene match. The CDR3 sequence: CASSQEPTGAPGGYTF. The DNA for the CDR3 is TGTGCCAGCAGCCAAGAGCCGACAGGGGCCCCTGGTGGCTACACCTTC.

V is TRBV20-1 and J is TRBJ2-7; D remains ambiguous. The V gene's germline CDR1 is DFQATT and CDR2 SNEGSKA (reference sequence). V was cut by 6 bases and J by 3 bases, with 12 bases left in between. The CDR3 is 12 amino acids. CDR3 region: CSAWPLSYEQYF. As DNA, the CDR3 is TGCAGTGCCTGGCCACTTAGCTACGAGCAGTACTTC.

This sequence joins TRBV6-5 and TRBJ2-3; perhaps D is TRBD1 or TRBD2 (5 bases each). CDR3 length: 13 residues. From germline, CDR1 is MNHEY and CDR2 SVGAGI. With 8 bases removed from V and 2 bases from J, the gap between germline ends came to 11 bases. The CDR3 sequence is CASQGDFTDTQYF. CDR3 nucleotides: TGTGCCAGCCAGGGAGATTTCACAGATACGCAGTATTTT.

This chain connects TRBV3-1 to TRBJ1-2; a weak D match, TRBD1 (6 bases). This CDR3 is 16 amino acids long. The germline V gene has CDR1 LGHDT and CDR2 YNNKEL (reference sequence). The V gene lost 2 bases and the J gene lost 5 bases, with 18 bases spanning the gap. The CDR3 protein is CASSQSDRGRGYGYTF. CDR3 DNA sequence: TGTGCCAGCAGCCAAAGCGATCGGGGGCGAGGATATGGCTACACCTTC. The complete variable domain, with remaining parts taken from reference TRBV3-1 and TRBJ1-2, reads DTAVSQTPKYLVTQMGNDKSIKCEQNLGHDTMYWYKQDSKKFLKIMFSYNNKELIINETVPNRFSPKSPDKAHLNLHINSLELGDSAVYFCASSQSDRGRGYGYTFGSGTRLTVV.

V and J are TRBV15 and TRBJ2-1, with TRBD1 as a possible D gene (7 bases). Trimming cost V 5 bases and J 3 bases, with 14 bases left between them. Germline assignment: CDR1 LNHNV and CDR2 YYDKDF (reference sequence). The CDR3 covers 15 residues. CDR3 nucleotides: TGTGCCACCAGCGGAGGGGCAGGGGGCTACAATGAGCAGTTCTTC. Protein: CATSGGAGGYNEQFF.

This chain joins TRBV7-2 and TRBJ1-1; D is perhaps TRBD1 (5 bases). The CDR3 contains 14 residues. V was cut by 7 bases and J by 5 bases, with 17 bases left in between. Germline V gene sequence: CDR1 SGHTA, CDR2 FQGNSA. The CDR3 protein is CASTNRAKGTEAFF. In DNA, the CDR3 is TGTGCCAGCACCAATAGAGCCAAGGGGACTGAAGCTTTCTTT.

The chain combines TRBV14 with TRBJ1-1; no clear D gene. Trimming removed 3 bases at V and 1 base at J, with 12 bases between. The CDR3 totals 15 residues. Germline V gene lookup returns CDR1 SGHDN and CDR2 FVKESK. In DNA form, the CDR3 reads TGTGCCAGCAGCCAGTGGAGGCAGTGGAACACTGAAGCTTTCTTT. Its protein product is CASSQWRQWNTEAFF.

The V gene is TRBV7-3, the J gene TRBJ2-3; D call uncertain. CDR3 length: 14 residues. Deletions cut 2 bases from V and 2 bases from J, with 8 bases between. The germline CDR1 and CDR2 sequences are SGHTA and FQGTGA. The CDR3 is CASSLGVPTDTQYF. The DNA for the CDR3 is TGTGCCAGCAGCTTAGGGGTCCCCACAGATACGCAGTATTTT.

A single count supports this clonotype. The rearrangement joins TRBV12-2 to TRBJ2-5; the table gives TRBD1 as D, unverified against the DNA. TRBV12-2 is shown as a pseudogene. This CDR3 has 12 residues. CDR3 region: CAGPAGRETQYF. DNA of the CDR3: TGTGCCGGGCCAGCGGGGAGAGAGACCCAGTACTTC.

This chain links TRBV29-1 with TRBJ2-5; TRBD2 is a possible D gene (6 bases). The CDR3 length is 12 residues. CDR1 is SQVTM, CDR2 ANQGSEA, per germline. V was cut by 8 bases and J by 2 bases, with 12 bases left in between. CDR3 DNA sequence: TGCAGCTCAGCCGGGACTCAAGAGACCCAGTACTTC. It yields the protein CSSAGTQETQYF.

The chain has TRBV7-2 and TRBJ1-5, with unresolved D. The germline V and J ends were trimmed by 0 bases and 6 bases, with 3 bases remaining between them. Germline V lookup: CDR1 SGHTA, CDR2 FQGNSA. There are 12 residues in the CDR3. The CDR3 region has the DNA TGTGCCAGCAGCTTAGCTCGTCAGCCCCAGCATTTT. Protein product: CASSLARQPQHF. The variable domain in full, completed from reference TRBV7-2 and TRBJ1-5, reads GAGVSQSPSNKVTEKGKDVELRCDPISGHTALYWYRQSLGQGLEFLIYFQGNSAPDKSGLPSDRFSAERTGGSVSTLTIQRTQQEDSAVYLCASSLARQPQHFGDGTRLSIL.

In its sample, this clonotype was seen a few times. This chain connects TRBV19 to TRBJ2-1, with a weak D call TRBD2 (7 bases). Trimming took 3 bases from V and 2 from J, leaving 11 bases between them. The CDR3 is 15 residues long. Germline V gives CDR1 LNHDA, CDR2 SQIVND (reference sequence). This CDR3 reads CASSMRGGTYNEQFF. The CDR3 region has the DNA TGTGCCAGTAGTATGAGGGGGGGCACCTACAATGAGCAGTTCTTC.

This clonotype appeared a single time. V and J are TRBV2 and TRBJ2-2; 10 bases agree with TRBD1. V shed 7 bases, J shed 5 bases, and the junction held 7 bases outside the gene matches. The CDR3 has 15 amino acids. The germline gives CDR1 SNHLY, CDR2 FYNNEI. This CDR3 reads CASTPGQGSTGELFF. DNA of the CDR3: TGTGCCAGCACTCCGGGACAGGGGTCAACCGGGGAGCTGTTTTTT.

The V gene is TRBV9, the J gene TRBJ2-5, with 11 bases aligning to TRBD2. J was trimmed by 9 bases and V by 3 bases; bases with no gene match: 16. CDR3 size: 17 residues. CDR1 and CDR2 from the germline V gene are SGDLS and YYNGEE. The CDR3 loop reads CASSAPGASGGPGAQYF. In DNA form, the CDR3 reads TGTGCCAGCAGCGCCCCCGGCGCTAGCGGGGGGCCGGGGGCCCAGTACTTC.

This clonotype was observed once. The chain has TRBV24-1 and TRBJ2-1; 7 bases align to TRBD1. Trimming removed 3 bases from V and 8 bases from J; junction bases left unmatched: 21. CDR3 length: 19 amino acids. Germline V gene lookup returns CDR1 KGHDR and CDR2 SFDVKD. The DNA for the CDR3 is TGTGCCACCAGTGATGGGCCGTCTCGCTATAGGGACAGAGGGGATGAGCAGTTCTTC. This codes for CATSDGPSRYRDRGDEQFF.

The chain employs TRBV14 and TRBJ1-2, with TRBD1 as a possible D gene (5 bases). Germline lookup yields CDR1 SGHDN and CDR2 FVKESK. Trimming took off 0 bases at V and 4 bases at J, with 12 bases between the two ends. CDR3 length: 15 amino acids. In nucleotides, the CDR3 is TGTGCCAGCAGCCAAGATCAAGGGAGGGGCTATGGCTACACCTTC. It yields the protein CASSQDQGRGYGYTF.

The V gene is TRBV12-3 or TRBV12-4, the J gene TRBJ1-2, with 9 bases lining up with TRBD1. This CDR3 contains 12 residues. V gave up 5 bases and J gave up 7 bases; unmatched junction bases: 2. The CDR3 loop reads CASSTGQGGYTF. As DNA, the CDR3 is TGTGCCAGCAGTACGGGACAGGGTGGCTACACCTTC.

The J gene is TRBJ1-6, the V gene TRBV7-9; 9 bases are a match to TRBD1. CDR3 length equals 16 residues. CDR1 is SEHNR, CDR2 FQNEAQ, per germline (reference sequence). J was trimmed by 1 base and V by 5 bases; bases with no gene match: 3. CDR3 amino acids: CASSPGQGSYNSPLHF. The CDR3 nucleotides are TGTGCCAGCAGCCCGGGACAGGGTTCCTATAATTCACCCCTCCACTTT.

The chain carries TRBV3-1 and TRBJ1-5; D is uncertain. V was trimmed by 0 bases and J by 11 bases, leaving 17 bases between them. The CDR3 is made up of 15 amino acids. The germline gives CDR1 LGHDT, CDR2 YNNKEL (reference sequence). CDR3 sequence reads: CASSQETPRSAAQHF. The CDR3 coding sequence is TGTGCCAGCAGCCAAGAGACCCCACGGTCGGCGGCCCAGCATTTT.